A single sample is the source of the 6 T cell receptor beta chains below, sequenced in a study of Tregs in tolerant kidney transplant recipients. Some clones are missing from TCRdb's copy, which holds only in-frame ones; the method was immunoSEQ multiplex PCR. The table shows fewer than 100,000 clones, with 80% to 95% occurring only once. This sample comprised Tregs from blood, obtained before the transplant. These receptor sequences come from a human donor who received a combined kidney and bone marrow transplant.

The chain links TRBV28 to TRBJ2-7; unclear D gene. Trimming pared 2 bases from V and 2 bases from J, leaving 7 bases between. The CDR3 is 13 residues long. Germline CDR1 is MDHEN and CDR2 is SYDVKM. DNA of the CDR3: TGTGCCAGCAGTTTAAGCAACCCCTACGAGCAGTACTTC. Its protein product is CASSLSNPYEQYF.

Worth noting for this clone: The same CDR3 can be traced to other DNA sequences in this sample. The genes are TRBV19 and TRBJ1-5; D is unclear. Germline CDR1 and CDR2: LNHDA and SQIVND (reference sequence). This CDR3 contains 12 residues. Trimming stripped 5 bases from V and 4 bases from J, with 6 bases between. The CDR3 here is CASSPRNQPQHF. The CDR3 DNA reads TGTGCCAGTAGTCCGCGGAATCAGCCCCAGCATTTT. Supplemented by reference TRBV19 and TRBJ1-5, the full variable domain reads DGGITQSPKYLFRKEGQNVTLSCEQNLNHDAMYWYRQDPGQGLRLIYYSQIVNDFQKGDIAEGYSVSREKKESFPLTVTSAQKNPTAFYLCASSPRNQPQHFGDGTRLSIL.

The genes are TRBV28 and TRBJ1-1; 9 nucleotides match TRBD1. Germline V gene sequence: CDR1 MDHEN, CDR2 SYDVKM. V trimming: 2 bases; J trimming: 6 bases; junction bases outside the gene matches: 4. The CDR3 is 14 residues long. The CDR3 DNA is TGTGCCAGCAGTTTAGGACAGGGGAGTTCTGAAGCTTTCTTT. Protein sequence: CASSLGQGSSEAFF.

The chain carries TRBV18 and TRBJ1-2; TRBD1 agrees at 7 bases. Germline-derived CDR1 and CDR2 are KGHSH and LQKENI. This CDR3 is built from 15 residues. Germline trimming cut 6 bases from V and 4 bases from J; bases unmatched to any gene: 11. The CDR3 here is CASSPSQGEGYGYTF. The DNA for the CDR3 is TGTGCCAGCTCCCCCAGTCAGGGGGAAGGCTATGGCTACACCTTC.

This chain links TRBV30 with TRBJ1-5; no reliable D call. Between the trimmed V and J ends, which lost 2 bases and 2 bases, there was a span of 7 bases. The CDR3 covers 13 residues. CDR1 and CDR2 (germline): GTSNPN, SVGIG (reference sequence). CDR3 protein: CAWSPTGNQPQHF. The CDR3 DNA is TGTGCCTGGAGTCCGACGGGCAATCAGCCCCAGCATTTT.

The V gene is TRBV2, the J gene TRBJ2-1; 10 nucleotides match TRBD2. The CDR3 sequence is 16 residues long. The V gene end was trimmed by 1 base and the J gene end by 5 bases; junction bases not matched to a gene: 5. Germline lookup yields CDR1 SNHLY and CDR2 FYNNEI. CDR3 nucleotides: TGTGCCAGCAGTGAAGGGGTTAGCGGGAGGAACAATGAGCAGTTCTTC. Its translation is CASSEGVSGRNNEQFF.